This T cell receptor (beta chain) was observed in a study of CD8 T cells in ankylosing spondylitis. General study findings and limits: A number of the motif variants had already been described in reactive arthritis synovial fluid and blood. Those disease-linked clones were CD8+; they were also relatively rare in peripheral blood. Matched ankylosing spondylitis synovial fluid reportedly contained a significantly enriched population of disease-linked clones.

TCRdb redid the calling of the 5' RACE reads with MiXCR, one entry per CDR3 protein. The sample contains about 160,000 distinct CDR3 sequences, about 18% of which appear only once. This clonotype was detected many times. Its antigen is undetermined. This CDR3 is built from 16 residues. Germline CDR1 is DFQATT and CDR2 is SNEGSKA (reference sequence). V was trimmed by 1 base and J by 2 bases, leaving 16 bases between them. The specimen was blood, either unsorted or a sorted T cell fraction (not recorded which). The sequence was collected from a male donor with ankylosing spondylitis or in good health (not recorded which). This chain links TRBV20-1 with TRBJ2-3; D possibly uses TRBD1 or TRBD2 (5 bases each). This chain's CDR3 is CSARVGRVTSTDTQYF. DNA for the CDR3: TGCAGTGCTAGAGTGGGACGAGTCACTTCCACAGATACGCAGTATTTT.